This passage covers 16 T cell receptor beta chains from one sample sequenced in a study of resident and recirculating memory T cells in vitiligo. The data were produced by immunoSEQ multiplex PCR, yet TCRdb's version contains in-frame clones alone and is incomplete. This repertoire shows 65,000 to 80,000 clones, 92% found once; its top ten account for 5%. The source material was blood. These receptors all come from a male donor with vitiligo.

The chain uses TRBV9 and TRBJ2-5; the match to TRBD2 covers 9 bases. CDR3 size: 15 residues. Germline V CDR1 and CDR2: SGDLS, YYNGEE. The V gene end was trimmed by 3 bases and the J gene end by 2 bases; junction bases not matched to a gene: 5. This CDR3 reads CASSADSGGQETQYF. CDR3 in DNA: TGTGCCAGCAGCGCCGATAGCGGGGGACAAGAGACCCAGTACTTC.

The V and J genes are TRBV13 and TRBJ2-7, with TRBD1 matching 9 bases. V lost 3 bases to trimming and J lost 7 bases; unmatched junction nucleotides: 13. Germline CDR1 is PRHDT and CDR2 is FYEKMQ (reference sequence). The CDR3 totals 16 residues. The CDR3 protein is CASSLDYGQGHGEQYF. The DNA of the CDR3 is TGTGCCAGCAGCTTGGATTATGGACAGGGGCATGGGGAGCAGTACTTC.

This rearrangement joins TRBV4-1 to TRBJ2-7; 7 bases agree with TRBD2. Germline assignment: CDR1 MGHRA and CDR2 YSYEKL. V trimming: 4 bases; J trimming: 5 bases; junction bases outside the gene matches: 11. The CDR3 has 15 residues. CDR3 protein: CASSLRSGRSHEQYF. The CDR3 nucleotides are TGCGCCAGCAGCCTCAGATCCGGGAGGTCCCACGAGCAGTACTTC.

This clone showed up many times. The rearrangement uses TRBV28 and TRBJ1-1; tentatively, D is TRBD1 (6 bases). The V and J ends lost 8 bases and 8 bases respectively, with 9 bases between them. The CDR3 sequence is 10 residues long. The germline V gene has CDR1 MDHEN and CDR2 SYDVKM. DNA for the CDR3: TGTGCCAGCCGGGACAACGAAGCTTTCTTT. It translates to CASRDNEAFF.

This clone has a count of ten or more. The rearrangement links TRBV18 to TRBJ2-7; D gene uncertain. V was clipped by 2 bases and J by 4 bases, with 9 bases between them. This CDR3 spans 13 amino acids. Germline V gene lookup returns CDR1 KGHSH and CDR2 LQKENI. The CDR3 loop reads CASSPVQAYEQYF. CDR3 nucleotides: TGTGCCAGCTCACCAGTTCAAGCTTACGAGCAGTACTTC.

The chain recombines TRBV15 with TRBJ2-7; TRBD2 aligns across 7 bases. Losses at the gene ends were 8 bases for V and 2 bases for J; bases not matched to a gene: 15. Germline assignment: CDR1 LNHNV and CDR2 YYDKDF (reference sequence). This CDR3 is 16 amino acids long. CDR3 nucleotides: TGTGCCACCGGCACAACTCTGGGGGAGGGGCCCTACGAGCAGTACTTC. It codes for CATGTTLGEGPYEQYF.

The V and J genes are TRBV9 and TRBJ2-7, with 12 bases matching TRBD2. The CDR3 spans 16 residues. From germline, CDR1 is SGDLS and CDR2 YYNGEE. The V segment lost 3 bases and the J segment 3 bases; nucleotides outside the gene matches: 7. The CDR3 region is CASSAGLAGPFYEQYF. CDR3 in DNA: TGTGCCAGCAGCGCTGGACTAGCGGGGCCGTTCTACGAGCAGTACTTC.

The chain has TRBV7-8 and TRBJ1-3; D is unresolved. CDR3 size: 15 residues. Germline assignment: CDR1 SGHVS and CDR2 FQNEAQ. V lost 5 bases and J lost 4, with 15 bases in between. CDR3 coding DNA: TGTGCCAGCAGCCTAAGGAGGGCGCGGGGAAACACCATATATTTT. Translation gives CASSLRRARGNTIYF.

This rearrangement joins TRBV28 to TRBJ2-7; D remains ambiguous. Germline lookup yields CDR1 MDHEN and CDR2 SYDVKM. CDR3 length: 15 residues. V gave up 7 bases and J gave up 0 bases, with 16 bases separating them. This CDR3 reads CASIPTGSGSYEQYF. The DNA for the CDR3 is TGTGCCAGCATTCCTACCGGGTCCGGCTCCTACGAGCAGTACTTC.

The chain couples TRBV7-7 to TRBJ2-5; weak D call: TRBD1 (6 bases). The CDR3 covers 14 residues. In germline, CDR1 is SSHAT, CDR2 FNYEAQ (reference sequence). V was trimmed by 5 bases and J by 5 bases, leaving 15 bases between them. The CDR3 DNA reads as TGTGCCAGCAGCCCGACTTCCCAGGGGGAGACCCAGTACTTC. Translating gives CASSPTSQGETQYF.

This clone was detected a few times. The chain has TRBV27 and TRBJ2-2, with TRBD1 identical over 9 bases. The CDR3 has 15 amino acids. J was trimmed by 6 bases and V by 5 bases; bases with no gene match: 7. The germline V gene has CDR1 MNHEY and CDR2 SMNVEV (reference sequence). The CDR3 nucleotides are TGTGCCAGCAGTCAGTGGGACAGGGAAGCCGGGGAGCTGTTTTTT. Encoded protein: CASSQWDREAGELFF.

Written as DNA, the CDR3 is TGTGCCAGCAGTGGAAGACTAGCGGGAGTTAGAGATACGCAGTATTTT. Translating gives CASSGRLAGVRDTQYF. This chain links TRBV6-1 with TRBJ2-3, with 12 bases matching TRBD2. The V segment lost 4 bases and the J segment 5 bases; nucleotides outside the gene matches: 7. Germline CDR1 is MNHNS and CDR2 is SASEGT. This CDR3 has 16 amino acids.

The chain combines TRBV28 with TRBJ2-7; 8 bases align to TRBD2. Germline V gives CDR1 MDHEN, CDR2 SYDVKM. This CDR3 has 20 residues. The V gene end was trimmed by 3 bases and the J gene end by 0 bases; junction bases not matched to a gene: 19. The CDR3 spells CASSFPDPGTRTPSSYEQYF. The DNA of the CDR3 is TGTGCCAGCAGTTTCCCAGACCCCGGGACTAGGACCCCGAGCTCCTACGAGCAGTACTTC.

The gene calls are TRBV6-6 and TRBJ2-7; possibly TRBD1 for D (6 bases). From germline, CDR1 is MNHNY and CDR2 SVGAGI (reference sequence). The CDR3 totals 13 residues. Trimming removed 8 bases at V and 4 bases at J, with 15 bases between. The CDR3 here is CASSVGGVYEQYF. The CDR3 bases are TGTGCCAGCTCCGTAGGGGGTGTGTACGAGCAGTACTTC.

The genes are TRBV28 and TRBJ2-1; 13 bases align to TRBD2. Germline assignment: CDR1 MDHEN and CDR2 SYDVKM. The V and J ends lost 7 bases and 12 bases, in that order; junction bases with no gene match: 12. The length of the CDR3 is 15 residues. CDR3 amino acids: CASTLTSGRPHSQFF. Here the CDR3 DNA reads TGTGCCAGCACCCTGACTAGCGGGAGGCCCCACTCGCAGTTCTTC.

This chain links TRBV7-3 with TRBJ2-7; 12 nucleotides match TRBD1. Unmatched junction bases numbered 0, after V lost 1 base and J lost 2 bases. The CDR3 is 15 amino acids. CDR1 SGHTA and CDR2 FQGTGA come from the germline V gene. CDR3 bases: TGTGCCAGCAGCTTAAGGGACAGGGGGCCCTACGAGCAGTACTTC. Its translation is CASSLRDRGPYEQYF. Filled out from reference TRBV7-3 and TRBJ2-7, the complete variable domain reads GAGVSQTPSNKVTEKGKYVELRCDPISGHTALYWYRQSLGQGPEFLIYFQGTGAADDSGLPNDRFFAVRPEGSVSTLKIQRTERGDSAVYLCASSLRDRGPYEQYFGPGTRLTVT.